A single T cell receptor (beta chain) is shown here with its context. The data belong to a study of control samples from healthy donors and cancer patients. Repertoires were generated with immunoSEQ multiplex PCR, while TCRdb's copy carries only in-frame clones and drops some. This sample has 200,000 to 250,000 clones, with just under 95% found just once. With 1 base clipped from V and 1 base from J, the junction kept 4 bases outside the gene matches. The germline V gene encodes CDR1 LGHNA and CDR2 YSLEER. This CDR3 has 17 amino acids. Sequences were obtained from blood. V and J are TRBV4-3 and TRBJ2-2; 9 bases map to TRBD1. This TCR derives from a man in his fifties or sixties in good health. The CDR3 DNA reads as TGCGCCAGCAGCCAAGGGGCGGGACAGGGGAACACCGGGGAGCTGTTTTTT. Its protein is CASSQGAGQGNTGELFF.